The T cell receptor (beta chain) under discussion was sequenced for a study of CD8 T cells in Susac syndrome. Whole-study findings and limits: The study conceded that relatively few individuals underwent its TCR sequencing and HLA analysis.

As to this clonotype: Antigen specificity is unknown.

The patients serving as multiple sclerosis controls were treatment-naive. They had stable or active relapsing-remitting disease and fulfilled revised McDonald criteria. With random hexamers, roughly 0.45 to 1 ug RNA was reverse transcribed. Via MiXCR, TCRdb re-called the immunoSEQ multiplex PCR reads, giving one row per CDR3 protein. The sample comprises 200,000 or so distinct CDR3 sequences, 80% to 95% of which are singletons, and about 0.12% rests with the top ten. The receptor was derived from a human donor with multiple sclerosis. What was sequenced was CD8+ T cells from PBMCs.

In DNA, the CDR3 is TGTGCCAGCAGCTTCGGTCTAGCGGATTACAATGAGCAGTTCTTC. Amino acid sequence: CASSFGLADYNEQFF. The chain couples TRBV7-2 to TRBJ2-1; 7 bases line up with TRBD2. Germline-derived CDR1 and CDR2 are SGHTA and FQGNSA. Unmatched junction bases numbered 6, after V lost 3 bases and J lost 4 bases. This CDR3 is built from 15 residues.